This T cell receptor beta chain stems from a study of blood T cell repertoires in COVID-19. Study-wide context: The origin of the acute and convalescent COVID-19 samples was the United States, Italy and Spain. In each case, the material was cDNA or gDNA derived from T cells, B-cell-depleted T cells, or PBMCs.

As handled by the study authors: Using reference gene primer amplification, nucleated cell counts were estimated. Profiled with immunoSEQ multiplex PCR; TCRdb holds only in-frame clones, not every one. V and J calls and clone size follow that table, whereas D and trimming were derived from the DNA. The table shows roughly 150,000 clones, with roughly nine tenths occurring only once. The CDR3 runs 15 residues. Trimming cost V 7 bases and J 2 bases, with 17 bases left between them. CDR1 is SEHNR, CDR2 FQNEAQ, per germline (reference sequence). This TCR was recovered from a man between 60 and 75 years old with acute or convalescent COVID-19. The chain couples TRBV7-9 to TRBJ1-1; D uncertain. Sequencing was done on a sample of peripheral blood. The CDR3 DNA reads as TGTGCCAGCACTCCAAGAGGAGGGTTTAACACTGAAGCTTTCTTT. Translated: CASTPRGGFNTEAFF.